Listed below are T cell receptor beta chains from one sample, sequenced in a study of blood T cells in healthy people across ages. TCRdb re-called the 5' RACE reads with MiXCR, one entry per CDR3 protein. The table includes about 670,000 distinct CDR3 sequences, roughly half detected once. The material sequenced was blood. The receptors derive from a woman of 80 years or more in good health. CDR3s include the opening cysteine and the closing phenylalanine or tryptophan. A D gene is named only where the DNA matches it firmly. Clone sizes are given selectively: once, few, many, or a class where the clone is expanded.

>.|.|TRBV29-1|TRBJ2-3
TGCAGCGTTGAAGATCCCAGGAGGAGCACAGATACGCAGTATTTT
CSVEDPRRSTDTQYF
>.|many|TRBV6-2/TRBV6-3|TRBJ2-1
TGTGCCAGCAGTTACGGGACTCAAGGTCGTAATGAGCAGTTCTTC
CASSYGTQGRNEQFF
>TRBD2|many|TRBV12-3/TRBV12-4|TRBJ2-1
TGTGCCAGCAGTGGGGGGACTAGCGGCTTATCTGATGAGCAGTTCTTC
CASSGGTSGLSDEQFF
>TRBD2|.|TRBV2|TRBJ2-2
TGTGCCAGCAGATCGGGAGGGACCGGGGAGCTGTTTTTT
CASRSGGTGELFF
>TRBD1|.|TRBV19|TRBJ1-1
TGTGCCAGTAGACGCGGACAGGGGTTTGGGAACACTGAAGCTTTCTTT
CASRRGQGFGNTEAFF
>.|.|TRBV28|TRBJ2-6
TGTGCCCTGGGAGGAGGGGCCAACGTCCTGACTTTC
CALGGGANVLTF
>.|.|TRBV7-9|TRBJ2-5
TGTGCCAGCAGCAACAGGAACCAAGAGACCCAGTACTTC
CASSNRNQETQYF
>.|.|TRBV20-1|TRBJ2-1
TGCAGTGCTAGATCGGTGGGCCCCCGTCCCGATGAGCAGTTCTTC
CSARSVGPRPDEQFF
>TRBD2|.|TRBV28|TRBJ2-7
TGTGCCAGCAGGGTCCGAGGACTAGCCGAAGGGAGTGAGCAGTACTTC
CASRVRGLAEGSEQYF
>TRBD1|.|TRBV5-1|TRBJ1-1
TGCGCCAGCAGCTTGTCGACAGGGGGGCCCTCAGAGGATTTCTTT
CASSLSTGGPSEDFF
>.|.|TRBV27|TRBJ2-7
TGTGTCAGCACCATAGACTCCACCTACAATGAGCAGTACTTC
CVSTIDSTYNEQYF
>.|.|TRBV5-1|TRBJ2-2
TGCGCCAGCAGAGACTTAACCGGGGAGCTGTTTTTT
CASRDLTGELFF
>TRBD2|.|TRBV2|TRBJ2-1
TGTGCCACAGGGGGACTAGCCCTGACCGGGGGAGAATACAATGAGCAGTTCTTC
CATGGLALTGGEYNEQFF
>.|once|TRBV2|TRBJ2-7
TGTGCCAGCAGTGTCGACAGCCCCAACGAGCAGTACTTC
CASSVDSPNEQYF
>.|many|TRBV10-1|TRBJ2-4
TGCGCCAGCAGTGAACAAGGGGCCGGGAACATTCAGTACTTC
CASSEQGAGNIQYF
>TRBD2|many|TRBV20-1|TRBJ2-7
TGCAGTGCTAGTGATAGCGGGGCGTTGTCAGACGAGCAGTACTTC
CSASDSGALSDEQYF
>.|.|TRBV30|TRBJ2-5
TGTGCCTGGATCCCGGGGGTGGTGGCAAAAGAGACCCAGTACTTC
CAWIPGVVAKETQYF
>.|.|TRBV20-1|TRBJ2-1
TGCAGTGCTAGATCGAGGCGGGGCAGCTCCTACAATGAGCAGTTCTTC
CSARSRRGSSYNEQFF
>.|few|TRBV28|TRBJ1-2
TGTGCCAGCAGCGAACGATCGGAGTATGGCTACACCTTC
CASSERSEYGYTF
>TRBD1|many|TRBV9|TRBJ2-7
TGTGCCAGCAGCGTAGGGGGACAGAACTACGAGCAGTACTTC
CASSVGGQNYEQYF
>.|once|TRBV28|TRBJ2-1
TGTGCCAGCAGTTTATGGGGGAGATACAATGAGCAGTTCTTC
CASSLWGRYNEQFF
>.|.|TRBV9|TRBJ1-2
TGTGCCAGCAGCGCATCACGTAACAGGGTAGAGAACTATGGCTACACCTTC
CASSASRNRVENYGYTF
>.|.|TRBV25-1|TRBJ2-3
TGTGCCAGCAGTAGGAAGTATACGCAGTATTTT
CASSRKYTQYF
>TRBD2|few|TRBV2|TRBJ2-1
TGTGCCGGCTCCACCGAGCGGGGGACTTACAATGAGCAGTTCTTC
CAGSTERGTYNEQFF
>.|few|TRBV20-1|TRBJ1-4
TGCAGTGCTAGAGACAGGGTCGGTAATGAAAAACTGTTTTTT
CSARDRVGNEKLFF
>.|.|TRBV12-3/TRBV12-4|TRBJ1-1
TGTACCAGCAGTCTCGTACCGGGGGGCACTGAAGCTTTCTTT
CTSSLVPGGTEAFF
>TRBD1|.|TRBV20-1|TRBJ2-5
TGCAGTGCTAGCACAGGGGTTGAGACCCAGTACTTC
CSASTGVETQYF
>.|.|TRBV6-5|TRBJ1-1
TGTGCCAGCAGTTACGACACTAACCCGGTTGTAACTGAAGCTTTCTTT
CASSYDTNPVVTEAFF
>TRBD2|few|TRBV6-2/TRBV6-3|TRBJ2-7
TGTGCCAGCAGACCCTTCTGGACTAGCTCCTACGAGCAGTACTTC
CASRPFWTSSYEQYF
>TRBD1|many|TRBV18|TRBJ2-7
TGTGCCAGCTCACGGACAGATTCGACAGGGTCCGAGCAGTACTTC
CASSRTDSTGSEQYF
>.|many|TRBV29-1|TRBJ1-2
TGCAGCGTCGAGGAGGCAGGGGCCTATGGCTACACCTTC
CSVEEAGAYGYTF
>TRBD1|few|TRBV7-8|TRBJ2-7
TGTGCCAGCAGCTTAGTGGGGACAGGGGGAAACGAGCAGTACTTC
CASSLVGTGGNEQYF
>TRBD2|once|TRBV13|TRBJ2-3
TGTGCCAGCAGCTCGTATAGGTCTAGCGGGGCGACAGATACGCAGTATTTT
CASSSYRSSGATDTQYF
>.|few|TRBV25-1|TRBJ1-2
TGTGCCAGCAGTGTCACCGGGACTTCCAACTATGGCTACACCTTC
CASSVTGTSNYGYTF
>TRBD2|once|TRBV12-3/TRBV12-4|TRBJ2-7
TGTGCCAGCAGCCCGGTTTGGGGACTACCCTACGAGCAGTACTTC
CASSPVWGLPYEQYF
>.|.|TRBV10-3|TRBJ2-1
TGTGCCATCAGAATGGACAGTTCCTACAATGAGCAGTTCTTC
CAIRMDSSYNEQFF
>.|.|TRBV25-1|TRBJ2-7
TGTGCCAGCAGTGAAGTCGGGGGTCTCTCCTACGAGCAGTACTTC
CASSEVGGLSYEQYF
>.|.|TRBV10-2|TRBJ1-5
TGCGCCAGCAGTGCGGACAGCCTCGGCAATCAGCCCCAGCATTTT
CASSADSLGNQPQHF
>.|.|TRBV28|TRBJ1-1
TGTGCCAGCAGTTTAGGAGGGGACGCTTTCTTT
CASSLGGDAFF
>TRBD2|.|TRBV29-1|TRBJ2-3
TGCAGCGTCTGGCGGGGGACAGATACGCAGTATTTT
CSVWRGTDTQYF
>TRBD2|.|TRBV2|TRBJ2-7
TGTGCCAGCAGGACAGGGACTAGCGGTGCCTACGAGCAGTACTTC
CASRTGTSGAYEQYF
>.|.|TRBV28|TRBJ2-4
TGTGCCAGCAGTTCAACCGGGACAGGACTAGAGCAGTACTTC
CASSSTGTGLEQYF
>.|.|TRBV10-2|TRBJ2-1
TGCGCCAGCAGCGCCTCAAGATCCATTGATGAGCAGTTCTTC
CASSASRSIDEQFF
>TRBD1|many|TRBV12-3/TRBV12-4|TRBJ1-2
TGTGCCAGCAGTTTTGGAGGACAGGGCGCCTATGGCTACACCTTC
CASSFGGQGAYGYTF
>.|.|TRBV19|TRBJ2-3
TGTGCCAGTAGTAGACGGTCGGGAAGCACAGATACGCAGTATTTT
CASSRRSGSTDTQYF
>.|many|TRBV7-8|TRBJ2-1
TGTGCCAGCAGCATAATGAATGAGCAGTTCTTC
CASSIMNEQFF
>.|.|TRBV19|TRBJ1-1
TGTGCCAGTAGTATGCCGGGGGGTCGGACTGAAGCTTTCTTT
CASSMPGGRTEAFF
>.|many|TRBV12-3/TRBV12-4|TRBJ2-6
TGTGCCAGCAGTCAAGGGGGTTCTGGGGCCAACGTCCTGACTTTC
CASSQGGSGANVLTF
>TRBD2|many|TRBV28|TRBJ2-5
TGTGCCAGCAAGGGGACTAGCAGGGAGACCCAGTACTTC
CASKGTSRETQYF
>.|.|TRBV29-1|TRBJ2-3
TGCAGCGTTGAAGCAGCTGGCAGGGGAATAGATACGCAGTATTTT
CSVEAAGRGIDTQYF
>.|many|TRBV7-3|TRBJ2-3
TGTGCCAGCAGCTTAGGAATAGCGGAAACCACAGATACGCAGTATTTT
CASSLGIAETTDTQYF
>.|once|TRBV10-3|TRBJ2-1
TGTGCCATCAGTGATCGACATGAGCAGTTCTTC
CAISDRHEQFF
>TRBD2|.|TRBV12-3/TRBV12-4|TRBJ2-3
TGTGCCAGCAGTATGACCGGGACTAGCGGCACAGATACGCAGTATTTT
CASSMTGTSGTDTQYF
>TRBD2|.|TRBV11-2|TRBJ2-5
TGTGCCAGCAGCCCCGATAGGGCGGGAGGGAGAAATGAGCAGTACTTC
CASSPDRAGGRNEQYF
>TRBD1|few|TRBV27|TRBJ2-2
TGTGCCAGCAGTCTCCAGGGGGCCGGGGAGCTGTTTTTT
CASSLQGAGELFF